A selection of T cell receptor beta chains follows, all from one sample in a study of beta chain features in type 1 diabetes. TCRdb keeps only in-frame clones here, not all; method: immunoSEQ multiplex PCR. Of some 410,000 clones listed, roughly 11% were seen once; the top ten hold about 0.045%. The specimen was naive CD4+ T cells from blood. Source of these receptors: a woman younger than 35 in good health. Both conserved end residues are part of each CDR3. A D gene is named only where the DNA matches it firmly. Not every row has a clone size; where given, it reads once, few, many or a size class.

abundance: .
j_gene: TRBJ2-7
d_gene: TRBD1
v_gene: TRBV7-2
CDR3aa: CASSREGTGIHEQYF

abundance: few
j_gene: TRBJ2-3
d_gene: TRBD1
v_gene: TRBV18
CDR3aa: CASSPDRGTTDTQYF

abundance: .
j_gene: TRBJ1-4
d_gene: .
v_gene: TRBV4-1
CDR3aa: CASSQARGNEKLFF

abundance: few
j_gene: TRBJ1-1
d_gene: .
v_gene: TRBV27
CDR3aa: CASSLQHMNTEAFF

abundance: .
j_gene: TRBJ1-1
d_gene: TRBD1
v_gene: TRBV5-4
CDR3aa: CASSNRGVDTEAFF

abundance: .
j_gene: TRBJ1-2
d_gene: .
v_gene: TRBV2
CDR3aa: CASSVTNYGYTF

abundance: few
j_gene: TRBJ2-6
d_gene: TRBD1
v_gene: TRBV23-1
CDR3aa: CASSQSRQGKTNVLTF

abundance: .
j_gene: TRBJ2-1
d_gene: .
v_gene: TRBV7-6
CDR3aa: CASSLAGWNNEQFF

abundance: few
j_gene: TRBJ1-1
d_gene: .
v_gene: TRBV15
CDR3aa: CATSRGMGTEAFF

abundance: few
j_gene: TRBJ2-7
d_gene: .
v_gene: TRBV4-1
CDR3aa: CASSVGLPGTYEQYF

abundance: .
j_gene: TRBJ1-2
d_gene: TRBD1
v_gene: TRBV30
CDR3aa: CAWAIRGTGIPYGYTF

abundance: .
j_gene: TRBJ2-3
d_gene: .
v_gene: TRBV30
CDR3aa: CAWGPQAQYTDTQYF

abundance: few
j_gene: TRBJ2-7
d_gene: .
v_gene: TRBV21-1
CDR3aa: CASSKALSGTVSSYEQYF

abundance: few
j_gene: TRBJ2-1
d_gene: .
v_gene: TRBV25-1
CDR3aa: CASRTQGYNEQFF

abundance: few
j_gene: TRBJ1-2
d_gene: .
v_gene: TRBV29-1
CDR3aa: CSVEVPGGYGYTF

abundance: .
j_gene: TRBJ2-5
d_gene: TRBD1
v_gene: TRBV15
CDR3aa: CATSIDRDQETQYF

abundance: .
j_gene: TRBJ2-1
d_gene: TRBD2
v_gene: TRBV19
CDR3aa: CASRVSGTNEQFF

abundance: few
j_gene: TRBJ1-4
d_gene: .
v_gene: TRBV29-1
CDR3aa: CSVQRDPATNEKLFF

abundance: few
j_gene: TRBJ2-7
d_gene: TRBD1
v_gene: TRBV7-9
CDR3aa: CASSLGTGYEQYF

abundance: .
j_gene: TRBJ1-2
d_gene: .
v_gene: TRBV5-6
CDR3aa: CASSWRVPNYGYTF

abundance: once
j_gene: TRBJ1-6
d_gene: .
v_gene: TRBV9
CDR3aa: CASTPGGSSYNSPLHF

abundance: few
j_gene: TRBJ2-1
d_gene: .
v_gene: TRBV14
CDR3aa: CASSYYYNEQFF

abundance: few
j_gene: TRBJ1-1
d_gene: .
v_gene: TRBV7-7
CDR3aa: CASSLGQYTEAFF

abundance: few
j_gene: TRBJ2-5
d_gene: .
v_gene: TRBV5-1
CDR3aa: CASSRDLGETQYF

abundance: few
j_gene: TRBJ2-5
d_gene: .
v_gene: TRBV2
CDR3aa: CASRNPAGTQYF

abundance: once
j_gene: TRBJ1-2
d_gene: .
v_gene: TRBV18
CDR3aa: CASSPDRANYGYTF

abundance: few
j_gene: TRBJ1-2
d_gene: .
v_gene: TRBV4-3
CDR3aa: CASSQDWQNYGYTF